The TCR beta chain under discussion was sequenced for a study of monozygotic twins with inflammatory bowel disease (dated by TCRdb to the late 2010s). Broadly, across the study: The complete study included 28 monozygotic twin pairs: 19 IBD-discordant Danish pairs and nine German pairs, of which four were IBD-concordant and five were IBD-discordant. Disease-associated traits were sought mainly through comparisons between IBD patients and their genetically identical healthy co-twins within discordant pairs. Each individual had, on average, about 151 000 unique TCRalpha sequences and 181 000 unique TCRbeta sequences available for analysis. General findings and caveats noted by the study authors: The results gave no support for a single strong signal or clonotype linked to IBD. IBD patients had lower TCRbeta repertoire diversity, measured by the inverse Simpson index, than their healthy co-twins. Different T cell subtypes could not be distinguished in the analysis. Because patients received different immunosuppressive treatments, the repertoires may have picked up extra background noise and variability between individuals. IBD patients shared fewer clonotypes with other individuals than healthy twins did, most markedly in patients showing signs of disease activity. No difference in repertoire similarity was observed between concordant and discordant twins, possibly owing to limited statistical power.

A roughly 2.7 ml peripheral blood sample was drawn into PAXgene tubes per donor and stored at -80°C. Without T cell sorting, total RNA was isolated from whole blood using the PAXgene blood miRNA kit on an automated QIAcube. Peripheral blood from monozygotic twin pairs who were concordant or discordant for inflammatory bowel disease underwent deep TCRalpha and TCRbeta repertoire profiling using unique molecular barcoding. For every twin pair, smoking habits were documented, and each individual was categorised as a current, former or never smoker. Libraries came from 5' RACE. The input for every TCR library was approximately 3,500 ng of total RNA. cDNA was synthesized with SMARTScribe reverse transcriptase in eight separate reactions per sample. During cDNA synthesis, template switching was used to introduce unique molecular identifiers that contained a 6-nucleotide sample barcode. Two nested PCRs of approximately 16 and 9 cycles amplified the TCRalpha and TCRbeta cDNA, and bead purification followed each PCR. Before amplification, the cDNA was treated with uracil DNA-glycosylase and purified using the QIAquick PCR purification kit. The second PCR was the step at which Illumina TruSeq-compatible adapters and sample-specific barcodes were added. TapeStation and Qubit were used to check library quality and concentration, and roughly 4.6 ng of each library was pooled. Pooled libraries were sequenced on an Illumina HiSeq2500 single-index Rapid Run with 2 x 100 bp reads and custom sequencing primers. The published analysis was carried out like this. MiGEC version 1.2.6 was used for UMI-based consensus assembly, which corrected PCR and sequencing errors. MiXCR version 2.1.1 was used to carry out V(D)J alignment, clonotype assembly and CDR3 extraction. Normalisation of gene usage, clonotype sharing and MAIT/NKT TCR abundance was achieved by analysing the top 1000, 10 000 and 20 000 clonotypes per sample. Diversity was computed as the inverse Simpson index with the vegan R package after downsampling to 27 000 UMIs. Paired Mann-Whitney U tests were applied to discordant twin pairs, with Benjamini-Hochberg correction for multiple testing. TCRdb reprocessed the sequencing reads and holds a single record per CDR3 protein sequence, with no DNA. These V and J calls rely on TCRdb rather than the paper's analysis. This sample's clone table shows roughly 300,000 distinct CDR3 sequences. 5.6% of the sample goes to the ten largest clones.

As for this clonotype: Its antigen specificity is not known.

Sequenced sample: blood. This TCR came from a human donor with ulcerative colitis or Crohn's disease, or a healthy co-twin of an affected twin (not recorded which).

The CDR3 sequence is CAWTGEANEQFF. This receptor chain uses TRBV30 and TRBJ2-1; TCRdb's D call, TRBD1, is unchecked because there is no DNA. From the germline V gene (reference sequence), CDR1 is GTSNPN and CDR2 is SVGIG. The CDR3 spans 12 residues, from the cysteine through the phenylalanine. The DNA is unrecorded.